A selection of T cell receptor beta chains follows, all from one sample in a study of blood T cell repertoires in COVID-19. Assay used: immunoSEQ multiplex PCR; TCRdb lists only in-frame clones, some missing. The table has approximately 180,000 clones, 70% to 90% seen once. Sequenced input: peripheral blood. Source of these receptors: a human donor in a cohort sampled during active COVID-19. Each CDR3 is given with its conserved first and last residue.

TRBV9	15	TRBJ1-2	CASSTKTDTNYGYTF
TRBV18	15	TRBJ2-7	CASSNRDRGVYEQYF
TRBV19	17	TRBJ2-5	CASSVAGTPSGKETQYF
TRBV25-1	16	TRBJ2-6	CASSERQGSGANVLTF
TRBV2	13	TRBJ1-5	CAGRRGTHQPQHF
TRBV7-2	16	TRBJ2-1	CASSRDGLALYNEQFF
TRBV11-2	14	TRBJ2-7	CASSRRTGSYEQYF
TRBV5-1	15	TRBJ2-5	CASSSGVRGQETQYF
TRBV7-2	15	TRBJ2-7	CASSLSGQGILEQYF
TRBV2	15	TRBJ2-7	CASSEALNRASEQYF
TRBV5-4	16	TRBJ2-2	CASSKVAGGYTGELFF
TRBV7-6	14	TRBJ1-2	CASSLDAGSGGYTF
TRBV3-1/TRBV3-2	16	TRBJ1-3	CASSPRDRVSGNTIYF
TRBV27	14	TRBJ1-5	CASSPFGSYQPQHF
TRBV9	15	TRBJ2-1	CASSLGQGSYNEQFF
TRBV9	15	TRBJ2-2	CASSVVPVDTGELFF
TRBV27	15	TRBJ2-5	CASSLAGGPRETQYF
TRBV10-2	13	TRBJ2-7	CASKSVATYEQYF
TRBV11-2	15	TRBJ2-7	CASSEQTGGSYEQYF
TRBV28	15	TRBJ1-1	CASSPGRGANTEAFF
TRBV6-2/TRBV6-3	17	TRBJ1-1	CASSSPYGGQGNTEAFF
TRBV30	12	TRBJ1-2	CAWSQGSYGYTF
TRBV6-2/TRBV6-3	13	TRBJ1-2	CASSLDSNYGYTF
TRBV3-1/TRBV3-2	14	TRBJ1-1	CASSLSTGNTEAFF
TRBV12-3/TRBV12-4	13	TRBJ1-2	CASSLGGILAYTF
TRBV30	13	TRBJ1-5	CAWSPQSNQPQHF
TRBV28	15	TRBJ2-7	CASRDNLGGYYEQYF
TRBV19	14	TRBJ1-5	CASRGGNGNQPQHF
TRBV4-1	14	TRBJ2-3	CASSLRQGTDTQYF
TRBV27	18	TRBJ2-5	CASSYRARAGVDQETQYF
TRBV7-2	13	TRBJ1-3	CASSPSSGNTIYF
TRBV7-2	15	TRBJ2-2	CASSLRLADTGELFF